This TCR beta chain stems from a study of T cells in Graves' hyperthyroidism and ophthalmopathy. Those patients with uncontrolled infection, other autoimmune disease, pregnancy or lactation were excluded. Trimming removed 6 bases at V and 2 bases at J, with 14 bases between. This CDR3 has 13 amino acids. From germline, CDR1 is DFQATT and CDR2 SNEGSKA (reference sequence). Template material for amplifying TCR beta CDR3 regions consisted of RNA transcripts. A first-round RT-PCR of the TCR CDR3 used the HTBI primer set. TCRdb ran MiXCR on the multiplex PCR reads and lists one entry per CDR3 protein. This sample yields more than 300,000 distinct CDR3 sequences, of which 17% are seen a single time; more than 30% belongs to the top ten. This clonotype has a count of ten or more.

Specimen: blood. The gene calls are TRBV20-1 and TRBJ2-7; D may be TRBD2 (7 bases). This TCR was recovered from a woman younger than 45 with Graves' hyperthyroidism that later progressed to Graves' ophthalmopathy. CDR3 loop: CSAGKGGTYEQYF. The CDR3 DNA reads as TGCAGTGCCGGGAAGGGGGGGACCTACGAGCAGTACTTC.